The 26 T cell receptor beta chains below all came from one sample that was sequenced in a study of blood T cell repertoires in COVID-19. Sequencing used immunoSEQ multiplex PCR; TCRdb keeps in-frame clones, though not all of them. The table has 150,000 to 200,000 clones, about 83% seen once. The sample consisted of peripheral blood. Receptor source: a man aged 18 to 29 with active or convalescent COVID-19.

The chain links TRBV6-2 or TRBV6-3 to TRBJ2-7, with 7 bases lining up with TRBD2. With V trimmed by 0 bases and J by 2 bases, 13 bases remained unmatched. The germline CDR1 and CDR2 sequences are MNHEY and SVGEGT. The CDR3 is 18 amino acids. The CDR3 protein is CASSYSTTRGGSPYEQYF. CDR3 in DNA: TGTGCCAGCAGTTACTCGACTACTCGGGGCGGGAGCCCCTACGAGCAGTACTTC.

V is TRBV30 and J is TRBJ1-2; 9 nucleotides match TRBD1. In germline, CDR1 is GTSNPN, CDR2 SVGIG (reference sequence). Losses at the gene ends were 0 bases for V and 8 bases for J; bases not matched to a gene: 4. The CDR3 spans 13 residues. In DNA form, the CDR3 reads TGTGCCTGGAGTGTACGACAGGGGGACGGCTACACCTTC. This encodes CAWSVRQGDGYTF.

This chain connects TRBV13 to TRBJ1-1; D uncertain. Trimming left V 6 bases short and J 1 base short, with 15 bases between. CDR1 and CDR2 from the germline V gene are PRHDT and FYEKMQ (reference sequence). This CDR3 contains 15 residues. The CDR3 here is CASSSATDKNTEAFF. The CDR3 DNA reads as TGTGCCAGCAGTTCCGCTACCGACAAGAACACTGAAGCTTTCTTT.

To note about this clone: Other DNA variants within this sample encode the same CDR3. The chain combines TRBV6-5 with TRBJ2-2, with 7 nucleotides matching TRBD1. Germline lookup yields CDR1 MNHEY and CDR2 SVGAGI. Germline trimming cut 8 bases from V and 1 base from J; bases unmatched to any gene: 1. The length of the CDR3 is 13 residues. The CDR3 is CASRQGNTGELFF. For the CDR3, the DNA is TGTGCCAGCCGACAGGGGAACACCGGGGAGCTGTTTTTT.

The CDR3 DNA is TGTGCCAGCAGTTACCCTACAGGGTTCAACTACGAGCAGTACTTC. Translated, it gives CASSYPTGFNYEQYF. This chain links TRBV6-2 or TRBV6-3 with TRBJ2-7; possibly TRBD1 for D (6 bases). V dropped 2 bases and J dropped 3 bases, with 14 bases sitting between them. Germline lookup yields CDR1 MNHEY and CDR2 SVGEGT. The length of the CDR3 is 15 residues.

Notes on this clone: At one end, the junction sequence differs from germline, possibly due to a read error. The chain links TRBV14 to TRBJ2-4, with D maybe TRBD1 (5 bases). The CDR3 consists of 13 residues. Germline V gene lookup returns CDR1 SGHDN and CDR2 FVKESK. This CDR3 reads CASSQCYLDSEDF. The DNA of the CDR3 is TGTGCCAGCAGCCAGTGTTATCTCGACAGTGAGGACTTC.

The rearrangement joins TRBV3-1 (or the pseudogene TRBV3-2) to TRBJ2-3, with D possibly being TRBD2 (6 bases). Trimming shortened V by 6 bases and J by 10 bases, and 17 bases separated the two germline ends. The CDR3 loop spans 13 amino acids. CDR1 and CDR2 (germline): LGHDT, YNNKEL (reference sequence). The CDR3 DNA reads TGTGCCAGCAGTCCTAGACTAGACGGCGCGCAGTATTTT. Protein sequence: CASSPRLDGAQYF.

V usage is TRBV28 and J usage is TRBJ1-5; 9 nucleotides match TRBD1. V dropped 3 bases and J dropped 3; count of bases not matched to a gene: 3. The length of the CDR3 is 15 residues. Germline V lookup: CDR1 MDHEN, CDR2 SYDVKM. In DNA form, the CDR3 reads TGTGCCAGCAGTTTGGGGACAGGGTCCAATCAGCCCCAGCATTTT. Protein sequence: CASSLGTGSNQPQHF.

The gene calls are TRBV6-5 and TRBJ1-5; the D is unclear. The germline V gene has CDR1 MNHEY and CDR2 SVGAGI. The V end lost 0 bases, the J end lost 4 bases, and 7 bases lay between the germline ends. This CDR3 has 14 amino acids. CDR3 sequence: CASSYSTLNQPQHF. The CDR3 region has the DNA TGTGCCAGCAGTTACTCGACATTAAATCAGCCCCAGCATTTT.

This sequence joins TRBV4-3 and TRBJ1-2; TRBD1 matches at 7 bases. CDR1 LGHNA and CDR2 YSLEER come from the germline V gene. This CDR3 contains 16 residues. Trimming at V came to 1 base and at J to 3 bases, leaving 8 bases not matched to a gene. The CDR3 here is CASSQVVGTEYYGYTF. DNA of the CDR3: TGCGCCAGCAGCCAAGTAGTAGGGACAGAGTACTATGGCTACACCTTC.

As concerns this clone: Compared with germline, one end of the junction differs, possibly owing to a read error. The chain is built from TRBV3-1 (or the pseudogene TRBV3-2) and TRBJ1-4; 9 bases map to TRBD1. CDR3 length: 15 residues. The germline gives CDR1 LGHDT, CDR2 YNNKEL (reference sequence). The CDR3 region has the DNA TGTGCCAGCAGCCAACGGGACAGGGCTAAGGAAAAACTGTTTTTT. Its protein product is CASSQRDRAKEKLFF.

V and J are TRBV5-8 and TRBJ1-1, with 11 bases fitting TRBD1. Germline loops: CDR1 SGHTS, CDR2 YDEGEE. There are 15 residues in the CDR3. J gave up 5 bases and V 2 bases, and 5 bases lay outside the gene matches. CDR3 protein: CASSFGQGAGTEAFF. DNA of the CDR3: TGTGCCAGCAGCTTTGGACAGGGGGCTGGGACTGAAGCTTTCTTT.

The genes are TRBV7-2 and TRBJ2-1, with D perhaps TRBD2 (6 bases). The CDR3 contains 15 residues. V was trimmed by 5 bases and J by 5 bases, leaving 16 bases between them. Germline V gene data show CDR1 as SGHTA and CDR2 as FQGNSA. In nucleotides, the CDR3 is TGTGCCAGCAGCCCGGATGGGCGGGAAAACAATGAGCAGTTCTTC. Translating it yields CASSPDGRENNEQFF.

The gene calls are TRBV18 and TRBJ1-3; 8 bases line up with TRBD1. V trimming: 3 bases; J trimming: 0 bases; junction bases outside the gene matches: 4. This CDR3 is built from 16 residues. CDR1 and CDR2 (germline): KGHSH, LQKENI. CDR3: CASSPGQASSGNTIYF. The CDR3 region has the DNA TGTGCCAGCTCACCGGGACAGGCCAGCTCTGGAAACACCATATATTTT.

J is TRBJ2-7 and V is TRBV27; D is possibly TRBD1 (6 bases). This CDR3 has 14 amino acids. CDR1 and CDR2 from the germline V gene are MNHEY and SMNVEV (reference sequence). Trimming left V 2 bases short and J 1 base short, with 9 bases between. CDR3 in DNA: TGTGCCAGCAGTTTACGGGACACATCCTACGAGCAGTACTTC. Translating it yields CASSLRDTSYEQYF.

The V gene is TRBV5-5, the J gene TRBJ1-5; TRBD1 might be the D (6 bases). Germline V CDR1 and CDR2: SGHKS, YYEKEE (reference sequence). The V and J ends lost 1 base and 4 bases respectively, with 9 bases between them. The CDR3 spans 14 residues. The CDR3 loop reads CASSLLRGNQPQHF. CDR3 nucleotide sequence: TGTGCCAGCAGCTTGTTGAGGGGGAATCAGCCCCAGCATTTT.

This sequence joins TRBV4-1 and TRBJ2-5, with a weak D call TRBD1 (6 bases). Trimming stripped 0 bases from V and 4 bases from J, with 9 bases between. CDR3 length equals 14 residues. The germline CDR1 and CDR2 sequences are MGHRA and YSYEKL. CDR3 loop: CASSQEQGRETQYF. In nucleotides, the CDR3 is TGCGCCAGCAGCCAAGAACAGGGACGAGAGACCCAGTACTTC.

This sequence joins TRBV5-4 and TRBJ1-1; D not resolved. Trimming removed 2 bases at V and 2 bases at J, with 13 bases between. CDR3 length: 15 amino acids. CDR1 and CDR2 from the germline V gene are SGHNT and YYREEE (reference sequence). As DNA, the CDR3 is TGTGCCAGCAGCTTCGGTAGCGCGAAAAACACTGAAGCTTTCTTT. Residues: CASSFGSAKNTEAFF.

This chain's CDR3 is CSVELGGYRDVNTEAFF. Here the CDR3 DNA reads TGCAGCGTTGAATTAGGGGGCTACAGGGACGTGAACACTGAAGCTTTCTTT. The V and J genes are TRBV29-1 and TRBJ1-1; 7 bases line up with TRBD1. Germline V gene sequence: CDR1 SQVTM, CDR2 ANQGSEA. Trimming removed 2 bases from V and 0 bases from J; junction bases left unmatched: 12. The CDR3 contains 17 residues.

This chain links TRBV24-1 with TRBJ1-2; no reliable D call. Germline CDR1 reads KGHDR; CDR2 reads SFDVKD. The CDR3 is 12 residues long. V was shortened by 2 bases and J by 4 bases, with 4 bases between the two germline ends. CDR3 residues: CATSDSFYGYTF. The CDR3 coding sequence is TGTGCCACCAGTGATTCCTTCTATGGCTACACCTTC.

CDR3 sequence (DNA): TGTGCCAGCAGTCTATTAGCGGGAGGAGGGCTAGAGACCCAGTACTTC. It yields the protein CASSLLAGGGLETQYF. J is TRBJ2-5 and V is TRBV27; 10 bases agree with TRBD2. Germline assignment: CDR1 MNHEY and CDR2 SMNVEV (reference sequence). The trim removed 5 bases at V and 4 bases at J, leaving 10 bases unmatched. The CDR3 runs 16 residues.

The chain's CDR3 is CASSLTGMTSYGYTF. The CDR3 DNA follows: TGTGCCAGCAGCTTGACGGGGATGACTTCCTATGGCTACACCTTC. V usage is TRBV5-6 and J usage is TRBJ1-2; D call uncertain. V was clipped by 1 base and J by 4 bases, with 14 bases between them. The CDR3 runs 15 residues. Germline lookup yields CDR1 SGHDT and CDR2 YYEEEE.

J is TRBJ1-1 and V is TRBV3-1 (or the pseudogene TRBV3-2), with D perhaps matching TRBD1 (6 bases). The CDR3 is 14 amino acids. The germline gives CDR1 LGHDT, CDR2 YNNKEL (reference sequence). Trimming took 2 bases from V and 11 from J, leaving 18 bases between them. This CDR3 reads CASSQRGGRGMAFF. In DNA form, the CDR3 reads TGTGCCAGCAGCCAACGGGGTGGAAGGGGGATGGCTTTCTTT.

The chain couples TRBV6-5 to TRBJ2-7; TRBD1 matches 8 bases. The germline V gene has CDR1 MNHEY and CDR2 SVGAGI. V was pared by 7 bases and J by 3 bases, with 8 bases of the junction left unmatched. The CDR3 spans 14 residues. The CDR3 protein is CASTSDRAIYEQYF. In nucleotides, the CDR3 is TGTGCCAGCACCTCGGACAGGGCTATCTACGAGCAGTACTTC.

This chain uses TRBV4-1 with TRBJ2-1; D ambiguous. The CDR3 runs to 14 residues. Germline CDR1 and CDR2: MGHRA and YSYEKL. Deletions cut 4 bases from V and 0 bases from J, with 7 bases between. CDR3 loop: CASSRPDSYNEQFF. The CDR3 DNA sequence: TGCGCCAGCAGCCGCCCAGACTCCTACAATGAGCAGTTCTTC.

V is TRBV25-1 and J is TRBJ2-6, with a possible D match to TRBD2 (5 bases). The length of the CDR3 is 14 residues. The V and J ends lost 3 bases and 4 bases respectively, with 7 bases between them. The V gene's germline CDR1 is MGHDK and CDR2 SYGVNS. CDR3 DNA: TGTGCCAGCAGTGAGCCGGGGGGGGCCAACGTCCTGACTTTC. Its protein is CASSEPGGANVLTF.